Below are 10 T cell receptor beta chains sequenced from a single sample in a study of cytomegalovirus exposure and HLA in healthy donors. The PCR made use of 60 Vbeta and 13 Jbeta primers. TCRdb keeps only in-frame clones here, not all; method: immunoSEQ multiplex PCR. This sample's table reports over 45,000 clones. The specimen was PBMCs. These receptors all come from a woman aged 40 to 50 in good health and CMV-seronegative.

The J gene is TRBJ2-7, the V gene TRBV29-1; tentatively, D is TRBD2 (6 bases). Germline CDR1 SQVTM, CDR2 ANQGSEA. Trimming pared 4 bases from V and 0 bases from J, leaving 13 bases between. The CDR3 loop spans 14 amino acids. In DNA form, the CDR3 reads TGCAGCGTTGCAAAGGACGGGAGCTCCTACGAGCAGTACTTC. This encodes CSVAKDGSSYEQYF.

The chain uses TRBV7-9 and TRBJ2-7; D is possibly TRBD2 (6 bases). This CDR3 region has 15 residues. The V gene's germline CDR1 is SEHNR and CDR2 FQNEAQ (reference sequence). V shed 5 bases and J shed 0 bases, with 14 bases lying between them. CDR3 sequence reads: CASSPTVGGSYEQYF. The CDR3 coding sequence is TGTGCCAGCAGCCCCACGGTCGGGGGCTCCTACGAGCAGTACTTC. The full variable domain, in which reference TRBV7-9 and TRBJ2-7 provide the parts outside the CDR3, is DTGVSQNPRHKITKRGQNVTFRCDPISEHNRLYWYRQTLGQGPEFLTYFQNEAQLEKSRLLSDRFSAERPKGSFSTLEIQRTEQGDSAMYLCASSPTVGGSYEQYFGPGTRLTVT.

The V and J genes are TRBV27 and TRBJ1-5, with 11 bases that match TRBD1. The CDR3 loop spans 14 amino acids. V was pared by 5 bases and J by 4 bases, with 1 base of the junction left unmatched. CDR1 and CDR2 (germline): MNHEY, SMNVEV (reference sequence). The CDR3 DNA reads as TGTGCCAGCAGTGGGACAGGGGGGAATCAGCCCCAGCATTTT. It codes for CASSGTGGNQPQHF.

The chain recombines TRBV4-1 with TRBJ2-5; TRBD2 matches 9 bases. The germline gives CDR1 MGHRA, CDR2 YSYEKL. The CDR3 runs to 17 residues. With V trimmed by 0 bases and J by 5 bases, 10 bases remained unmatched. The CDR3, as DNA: TGCGCCAGCAGCCAAGATCTTTTGCGGGGGGGCCGCGAGACCCAGTACTTC. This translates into CASSQDLLRGGRETQYF.

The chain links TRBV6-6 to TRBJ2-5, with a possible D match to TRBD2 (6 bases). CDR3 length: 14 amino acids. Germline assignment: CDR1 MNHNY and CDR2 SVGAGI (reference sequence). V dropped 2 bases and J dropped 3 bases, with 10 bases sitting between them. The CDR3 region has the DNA TGTGCCAGCAGTTACCGGGACTTGAAAGAGACCCAGTACTTC. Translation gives CASSYRDLKETQYF.

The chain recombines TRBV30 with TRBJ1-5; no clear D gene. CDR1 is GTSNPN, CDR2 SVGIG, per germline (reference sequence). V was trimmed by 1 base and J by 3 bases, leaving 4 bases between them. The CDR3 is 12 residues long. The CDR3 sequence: CAWSGANQPQHF. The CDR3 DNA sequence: TGTGCCTGGAGTGGCGCCAATCAGCCCCAGCATTTT.

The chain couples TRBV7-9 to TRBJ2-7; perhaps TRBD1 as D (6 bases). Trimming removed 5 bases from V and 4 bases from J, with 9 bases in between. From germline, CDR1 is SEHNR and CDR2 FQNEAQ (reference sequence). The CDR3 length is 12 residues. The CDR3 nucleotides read TGTGCCAGCAGCAACAGGGTATACGAGCAGTACTTC. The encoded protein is CASSNRVYEQYF.

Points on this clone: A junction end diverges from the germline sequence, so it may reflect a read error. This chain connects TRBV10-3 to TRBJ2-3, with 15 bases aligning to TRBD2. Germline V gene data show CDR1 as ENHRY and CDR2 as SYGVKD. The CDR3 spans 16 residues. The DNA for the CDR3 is TGTGCCACCCAGTGGACTAGCGGGGGGGCAAGGGATAAGCAGTATTTT. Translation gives CATQWTSGGARDKQYF.

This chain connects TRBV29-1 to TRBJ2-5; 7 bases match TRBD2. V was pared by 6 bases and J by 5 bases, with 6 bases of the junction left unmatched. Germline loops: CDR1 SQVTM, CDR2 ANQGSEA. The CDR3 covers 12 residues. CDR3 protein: CSVVTSPETQYF. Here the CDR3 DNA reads TGCAGCGTCGTGACTAGCCCGGAGACCCAGTACTTC. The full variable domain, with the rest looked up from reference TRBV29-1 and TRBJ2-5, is SAVISQKPSRDICQRGTSLTIQCQVDSQVTMMFWYRQQPGQSLTLIATANQGSEATYESGFVIDKFPISRPNLTFSTLTVSNMSPEDSSIYLCSVVTSPETQYFGPGTRLLVL.

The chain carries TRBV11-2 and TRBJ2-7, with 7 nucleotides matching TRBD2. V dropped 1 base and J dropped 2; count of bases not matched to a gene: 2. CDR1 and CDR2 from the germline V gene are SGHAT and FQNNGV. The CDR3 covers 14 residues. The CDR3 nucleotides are TGTGCCAGCAGCTTAGTACGGGGGGCCTACGAGCAGTACTTC. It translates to CASSLVRGAYEQYF.